The rows below give T cell receptor beta chains drawn from one sample of a study of T-cell memory formation after mild COVID-19. TCRdb called the 5' RACE reads again in MiXCR, with one record for every CDR3 protein. The sample holds about 400,000 distinct CDR3 sequences, about 20% seen once. Material: PBMCs or a T cell subset sorted from them (not recorded which). Receptor source: a man between 18 and 29 years old who had mild COVID-19 (a few samples of this study predate the infection). Cell type and time point are not known. Both conserved end residues are part of each CDR3. D genes are given only for firm matches. Where a row states a size, it is once, few, many or the class of an expanded clone; other rows omit it.

size	D	V	J	DNA	CDR3
NA	TRBD2	TRBV9	TRBJ2-3	TGTGCCAGCAGCGTTACCGGGACTAGCGGGGGGGCCACAGATACGCAGTATTTT	CASSVTGTSGGATDTQYF
few	TRBD2	TRBV4-1	TRBJ2-7	TGCGCCAGCAGCCAAGTTCCCAGGGCGGGAGACGAGCAGTACTTC	CASSQVPRAGDEQYF
many	NA	TRBV6-5	TRBJ2-1	TGTGCCAGCCTGAGGGGGAGGGTCAATGAGCAGTTCTTC	CASLRGRVNEQFF
NA	TRBD1	TRBV7-3	TRBJ1-1	TGTGCCAGCAGCACCACAGGGGGCTCTTTTACTGAAGCTTTCTTT	CASSTTGGSFTEAFF
few	TRBD1	TRBV5-4	TRBJ1-1	TGTGCCAGCAGCACCCGGGACAGAGTCTCTGAAGCTTTCTTT	CASSTRDRVSEAFF
NA	NA	TRBV7-9	TRBJ2-7	TGTGCCAGCAGCTTATCTGGCAGGGCCTACGAGCAGTACTTC	CASSLSGRAYEQYF
few	TRBD1	TRBV6-2/TRBV6-3	TRBJ2-7	TGTGCCAGCACCACCGGGACAGGATCCTACGAGCAGTACTTC	CASTTGTGSYEQYF
NA	NA	TRBV29-1	TRBJ2-5	TGCAGCGTCGCGGACGGAGCTCAAGAGACCCAGTACTTC	CSVADGAQETQYF
NA	TRBD1	TRBV2	TRBJ1-1	TGTGCCAGCACCAGGGGGGCAGGGGGGACTGAAGCTTTCTTT	CASTRGAGGTEAFF
many	NA	TRBV7-2	TRBJ1-5	TGTGCCAGCAGCTTTGGTAGTCGGGGCAATCAGCCCCAGCATTTT	CASSFGSRGNQPQHF
few	NA	TRBV5-1	TRBJ2-1	TGCGCCAGCAGCATCCCCCGGGACGGACCAAACAATGAGCAGTTCTTC	CASSIPRDGPNNEQFF
NA	NA	TRBV7-3	TRBJ2-2	TGTGCCAGCAGCTCCGATGGGAACACCGGGGAGCTGTTTTTT	CASSSDGNTGELFF
NA	TRBD1	TRBV29-1	TRBJ2-5	TGCAGCGTAGATTGGGACAGGGGGCCTGAAGAGACCCAGTACTTC	CSVDWDRGPEETQYF
NA	TRBD1	TRBV3-1	TRBJ1-1	TGTGCCAGCAGCCAGGGGGACAGGGAGAACACTGAAGCTTTCTTT	CASSQGDRENTEAFF
few	NA	TRBV7-2	TRBJ2-2	TGTGCCAGCAGCTTAAGGTCTGTCGGCGGGGAGCTGTTTTTT	CASSLRSVGGELFF
few	NA	TRBV18	TRBJ1-1	TGTGCCAGCTCACCAAGGGGGAACATGAACACTGAAGCTTTCTTT	CASSPRGNMNTEAFF
NA	NA	TRBV12-3/TRBV12-4	TRBJ1-2	TGTGCCAGCAGATTACAGGAGATGAGGGATGGCTACACCTTC	CASRLQEMRDGYTF
few	NA	TRBV4-2	TRBJ1-1	TGTGCCAGCAGCCAAGGGGCCAGCCTGAACACTGAAGCTTTCTTT	CASSQGASLNTEAFF
few	NA	TRBV6-2/TRBV6-3	TRBJ1-1	TGTGCCAGCAGTTCCGGAAGTGTCACTGAAGCTTTCTTT	CASSSGSVTEAFF
NA	NA	TRBV5-1	TRBJ2-3	TGCGCCAGCAGCTTGTGGGTACAGGGAAGCACAGATACGCAGTATTTT	CASSLWVQGSTDTQYF
NA	TRBD2	TRBV5-1	TRBJ2-7	TGCGCCAGCAGCTTGGATCCTAGCGGGGGGAACGAGCAGTACTTC	CASSLDPSGGNEQYF
few	TRBD1	TRBV15	TRBJ2-5	TGTGCCACCAGCAGAGATAGAGGCAGGGGGGAGACCCAGTACTTC	CATSRDRGRGETQYF
few	NA	TRBV6-2/TRBV6-3	TRBJ1-4	TGTGCCAGCAGACGTCCCACACAGGGTGAAAAACTGTTTTTT	CASRRPTQGEKLFF
many	TRBD1	TRBV20-1	TRBJ2-1	TGCAGTGCTACTCGGACAGGCTACAATGAGCAGTTCTTC	CSATRTGYNEQFF
NA	NA	TRBV5-6	TRBJ1-1	TGTGCCAGCAGCTTGGTCGGGGAGATGAACACTGAAGCTTTCTTT	CASSLVGEMNTEAFF
NA	NA	TRBV12-3/TRBV12-4	TRBJ1-1	TGTGCCAGCAGTTACGAGGGTCGCGCTGAAGCTTTCTTT	CASSYEGRAEAFF
NA	TRBD2	TRBV7-2	TRBJ2-5	TGTGCCAGCAGCTTAGCCGGGGGGGCTGGGCAAGAGACCCAGTACTTC	CASSLAGGAGQETQYF
NA	NA	TRBV29-1	TRBJ2-1	TGCAGTCCCCGAGTACTAGTGGGGGAGCAGTTCTTC	CSPRVLVGEQFF
NA	TRBD1	TRBV6-5	TRBJ2-7	TGTGCCAGCAAGGGACAGGGACATATCCCCTACGAGCAGTACTTC	CASKGQGHIPYEQYF
few	NA	TRBV10-1	TRBJ2-4	TGCGCCAGCAGTGAGTCGGCAGGGGCCAAAAACATTCAGTACTTC	CASSESAGAKNIQYF
NA	NA	TRBV6-2/TRBV6-3	TRBJ2-1	TGTGCCAGCAGTTACCGACCCCTAGGCTCCTACAATGAGCAGTTCTTC	CASSYRPLGSYNEQFF
few	TRBD1	TRBV27	TRBJ1-2	TGTGCCAGCAGTATAACAGGGGCCGGCTATGGCTACACCTTC	CASSITGAGYGYTF
NA	NA	TRBV5-6	TRBJ2-1	TGTGCCAGCAGACTTGGACCCTTCTACAATGAGCAGTTCTTC	CASRLGPFYNEQFF
NA	TRBD2	TRBV6-5	TRBJ2-7	TGTGCCACGAGACGGGGGGAGGAAAACTCCTACGAGCAGTACTTC	CATRRGEENSYEQYF
few	NA	TRBV10-2	TRBJ2-6	TGCGCCAGCAGTGAGACACGAATCTCTGGGGCCAACGTCCTGACTTTC	CASSETRISGANVLTF
many	NA	TRBV5-1	TRBJ2-5	TGCGCCAGCAGCTGGGAGATGAGGGAGACCCAGTACTTC	CASSWEMRETQYF
few	NA	TRBV18	TRBJ1-1	TGTGCCAGCTCACCGGCGGGGGGGGCCTCTGAAGCTTTCTTT	CASSPAGGASEAFF
few	NA	TRBV5-1	TRBJ2-3	TGCGCCAGCTCCTCCGGGACATACGACACAGATACGCAGTATTTT	CASSSGTYDTDTQYF
NA	TRBD1	TRBV19	TRBJ2-1	TGTGCCAGTAGCGGGACAGGGCGGGGTGGTGAGCAGTTCTTC	CASSGTGRGGEQFF
once	NA	TRBV9	TRBJ2-5	TGTGCCAGCAGCGTAGAAGGATTCGGGGAGACCCAGTACTTC	CASSVEGFGETQYF
NA	NA	TRBV18	TRBJ1-2	TGTGCCAGCTCCTCCGGGACGGATAACTATGGCTACACCTTC	CASSSGTDNYGYTF
few	TRBD1	TRBV6-5	TRBJ1-2	TGTGCCAGCAGTTATGGACAGGGGGCGCCCAGTGGCTACACCTTC	CASSYGQGAPSGYTF
NA	NA	TRBV2	TRBJ1-5	TGTGCCAGTGGACTAGGTTCGAGCAATCAGCCCCAGCATTTT	CASGLGSSNQPQHF
NA	TRBD1	TRBV7-3	TRBJ2-1	TGTGCCAGCAGCAAGGACAGGGGGCTGTACAATGAGCAGTTCTTC	CASSKDRGLYNEQFF
NA	NA	TRBV20-1	TRBJ1-2	TGCAGTGCTGGCAGGACAGAGACTAACTATGGCTACACCTTC	CSAGRTETNYGYTF
few	NA	TRBV12-3/TRBV12-4	TRBJ2-1	TGTGCCAGCAGTTTATGGCAAGGATACAATGAGCAGTTCTTC	CASSLWQGYNEQFF
NA	TRBD2	TRBV20-1	TRBJ2-1	TGCAGTGCTAGAGTTTTGACCGGGAGGGAAAATGAGCAGTTCTTC	CSARVLTGRENEQFF
few	TRBD2	TRBV12-3/TRBV12-4	TRBJ2-3	TGTGCCAGCAGTTCCAACGTAGCGGGGGGCCGGTCTAGCACAGATACGCAGTATTTT	CASSSNVAGGRSSTDTQYF